This TCR beta chain was identified in a study of OX40 agonist ivuxolimab in advanced cancers. Overall study context: Patients were infused with ivuxolimab every 2 weeks at 0.01 to 10 mg/kg. Patients were under 90% male with ages about 23 to 90, mean about 60.

The V gene lost 3 bases and the J gene lost 3 bases, with 3 bases spanning the gap. Germline V gives CDR1 MNHEY, CDR2 SMNVEV (reference sequence). The length of the CDR3 is 12 residues. In the case of this clone: Antigen unknown.

Notes on the study in general: Among some nonresponders, normalized T-cell clonal expansion was also low. Mean expanded clone counts were higher in CD8+ than CD4+ T cells.

The repertoire was sequenced with immunoSEQ multiplex PCR; TCRdb's copy has only in-frame clones and lacks some. Counted here are 60,000 or so clones, roughly 89% occurring once; the ten biggest clones make up more than 10%. The sequencing used CD4+ or CD8+ T cells sorted from blood, collected in a trial of the OX40 agonist ivuxolimab. The sequence was obtained from an adult with an advanced solid tumor such as melanoma, head and neck, liver or kidney cancer. The chain has TRBV27 and TRBJ2-1; D uncertain. CDR3 nucleotide sequence: TGTGCCAGCAGTTTCCTCTACAATGAGCAGTTCTTC. This sequence encodes CASSFLYNEQFF.